This TCR beta chain was identified during a study of T cell repertoires in cytomegalovirus infection (dated by TCRdb to about 2019). Notes on the research overall: Donor HLA type was relevant to the analysis, as public TCR beta signatures indicated carriage of CMV infection together with the matching HLA type.

Its CDR3 holds 15 amino acids, cysteine through phenylalanine. Of all the DNA, just the CDR3 is kept, 45 bases in frame from base 1. CDR1 and CDR2 are read off the germline V gene (reference sequence) as SEHNR and FQNEAQ. Trimming accounts for 8 bases at V and 2 bases at J, while the number of junction bases matched to no gene is 8. Overall study results and their limits: The ex vivo response was dominated by HLA-C-restricted CMV-specific TCR beta clonotypes, which also provided the single most frequent clonotype in two of eight donors. In both this cohort and an independent cohort of some 380 donors, the cumulative frequency of public TCR beta family members distinguished carriers of CMV infection plus the relevant HLA type.

The run used an Illumina HiSeq 1500. TCRdb's own reprocessing of the public reads used fastp at Q25 and MiXCR and kept productive beta chains. Each record represents a unique CDR3 protein, reported with the most common genes and DNA among its rows. The sample data list 150,000 to 200,000 distinct CDR3 sequences, and 14% of these were observed just once. The leading ten clones occupy 20% to 30% of the sample. The table lists this clonotype with many counts. The antigen it binds to is not known. Within one base of it there is no much larger clone, and no base qualities were kept. Material for sequencing was PBMCs. This receptor was obtained from a human donor in good health (CMV status not recorded). Some clones in this sample may be carry-over from other donors' samples. The sequence is built from TRBV7-9 and TRBJ2-3; the central 9 bases match TRBD2. The CDR3 amino acid sequence is: CASLDSGGHTDTQYF. The DNA sequence reads TGTGCCAGCCTTGATAGCGGGGGCCACACAGATACGCAGTATTTT.